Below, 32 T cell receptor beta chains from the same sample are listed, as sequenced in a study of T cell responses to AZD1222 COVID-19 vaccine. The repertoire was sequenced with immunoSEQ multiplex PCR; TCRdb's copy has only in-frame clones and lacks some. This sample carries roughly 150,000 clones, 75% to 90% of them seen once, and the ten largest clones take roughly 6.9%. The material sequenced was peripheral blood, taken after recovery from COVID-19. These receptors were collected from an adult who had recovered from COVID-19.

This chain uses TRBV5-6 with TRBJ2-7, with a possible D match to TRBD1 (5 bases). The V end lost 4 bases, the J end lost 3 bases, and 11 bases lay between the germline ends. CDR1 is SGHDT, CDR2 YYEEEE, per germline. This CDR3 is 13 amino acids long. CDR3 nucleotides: TGTGCCAGCAGCCCCCAGGGCCGCTACGAGCAGTACTTC. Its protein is CASSPQGRYEQYF.

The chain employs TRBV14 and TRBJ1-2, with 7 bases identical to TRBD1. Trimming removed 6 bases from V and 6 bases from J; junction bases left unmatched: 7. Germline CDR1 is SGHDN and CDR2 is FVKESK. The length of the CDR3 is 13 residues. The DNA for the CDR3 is TGTGCCAGCAGTCTACAGGGGTCTCATGGCTACACCTTC. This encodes CASSLQGSHGYTF. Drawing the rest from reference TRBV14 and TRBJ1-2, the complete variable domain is EAGVTQFPSHSVIEKGQTVTLRCDPISGHDNLYWYRRVMGKEIKFLLHFVKESKQDESGMPNNRFLAERTGGTYSTLKVQPAELEDSGVYFCASSLQGSHGYTFGSGTRLTVV.

The CDR3 coding sequence is TGTGCCAGCAGGACAGGGGTGGGTGGGGCCAACGTCCTGACTTTC. This encodes CASRTGVGGANVLTF. The V gene is TRBV2, the J gene TRBJ2-6; TRBD1 aligns across 8 bases. CDR3 length: 15 amino acids. Germline V gene sequence: CDR1 SNHLY, CDR2 FYNNEI. V lost 6 bases, J lost 3 bases, and 4 bases stayed unmatched.

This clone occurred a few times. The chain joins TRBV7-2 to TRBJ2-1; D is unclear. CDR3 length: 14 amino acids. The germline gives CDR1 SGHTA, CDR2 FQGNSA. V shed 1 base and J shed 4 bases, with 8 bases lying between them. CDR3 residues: CASSLGGFYNEQFF. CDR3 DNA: TGTGCCAGCAGCTTAGGTGGGTTTTACAATGAGCAGTTCTTC.

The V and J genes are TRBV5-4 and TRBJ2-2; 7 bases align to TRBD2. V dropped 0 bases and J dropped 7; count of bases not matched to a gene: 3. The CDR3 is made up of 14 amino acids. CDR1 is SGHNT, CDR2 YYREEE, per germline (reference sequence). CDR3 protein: CASSLGLADGELFF. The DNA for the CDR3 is TGTGCCAGCAGCTTGGGGCTAGCGGACGGGGAGCTGTTTTTT.

Here the CDR3 DNA reads TGTGCCAGCAGTGCCATCTTGAAGGGGGCGGCGGAAGCTTTCTTT. It codes for CASSAILKGAAEAFF. V is TRBV28 and J is TRBJ1-1, with TRBD1 matching 7 bases. V lost 5 bases, J lost 8 bases, and 14 bases stayed unmatched. The germline CDR1 and CDR2 sequences are MDHEN and SYDVKM. This CDR3 is 15 amino acids long.

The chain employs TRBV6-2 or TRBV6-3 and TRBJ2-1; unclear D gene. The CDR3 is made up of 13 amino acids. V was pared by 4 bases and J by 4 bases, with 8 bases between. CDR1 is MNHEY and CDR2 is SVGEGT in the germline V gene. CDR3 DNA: TGTGCCAGCAGTTTGGACGGTTACAATGAGCAGTTCTTC. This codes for CASSLDGYNEQFF.

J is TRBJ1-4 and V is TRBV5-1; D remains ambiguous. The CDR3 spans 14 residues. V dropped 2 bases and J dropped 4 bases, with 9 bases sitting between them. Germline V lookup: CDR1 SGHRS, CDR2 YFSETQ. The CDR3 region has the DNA TGCGCCAGCAGCTTCGGCGGCCATAATGAAAAACTGTTTTTT. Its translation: CASSFGGHNEKLFF. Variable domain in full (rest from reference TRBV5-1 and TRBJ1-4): KAGVTQTPRYLIKTRGQQVTLSCSPISGHRSVSWYQQTPGQGLQFLFEYFSETQRNKGNFPGRFSGRQFSNSRSEMNVSTLELGDSALYLCASSFGGHNEKLFFGSGTQLSVL.

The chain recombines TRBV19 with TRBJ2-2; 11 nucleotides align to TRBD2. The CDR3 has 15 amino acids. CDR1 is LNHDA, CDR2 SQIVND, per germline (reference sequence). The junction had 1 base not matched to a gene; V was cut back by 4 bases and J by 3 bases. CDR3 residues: CASSKLAGDTGELFF. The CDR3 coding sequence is TGTGCCAGTAGTAAACTAGCGGGAGACACCGGGGAGCTGTTTTTT. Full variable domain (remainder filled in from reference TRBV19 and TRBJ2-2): DGGITQSPKYLFRKEGQNVTLSCEQNLNHDAMYWYRQDPGQGLRLIYYSQIVNDFQKGDIAEGYSVSREKKESFPLTVTSAQKNPTAFYLCASSKLAGDTGELFFGEGSRLTVL.

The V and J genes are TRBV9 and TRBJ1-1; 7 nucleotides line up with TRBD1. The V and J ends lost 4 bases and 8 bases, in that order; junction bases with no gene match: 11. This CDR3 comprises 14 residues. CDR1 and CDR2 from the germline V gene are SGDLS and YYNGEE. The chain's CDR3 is CASSTRPTGDEAFF. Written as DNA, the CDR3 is TGTGCCAGCAGCACCCGACCAACAGGGGACGAAGCTTTCTTT.

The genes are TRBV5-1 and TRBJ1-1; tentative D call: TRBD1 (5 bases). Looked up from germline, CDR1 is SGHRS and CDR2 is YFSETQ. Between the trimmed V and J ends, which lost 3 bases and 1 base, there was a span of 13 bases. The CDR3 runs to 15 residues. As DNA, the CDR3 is TGCGCCAGCAGCTGGGGCGGTGGGGGGAACACTGAAGCTTTCTTT. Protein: CASSWGGGGNTEAFF.

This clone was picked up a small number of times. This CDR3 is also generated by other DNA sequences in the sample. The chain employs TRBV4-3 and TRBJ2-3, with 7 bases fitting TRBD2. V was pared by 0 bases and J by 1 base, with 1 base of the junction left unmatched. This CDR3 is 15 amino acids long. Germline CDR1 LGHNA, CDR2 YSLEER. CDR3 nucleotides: TGCGCCAGCAGCCAAGACCTAGCGGGCACAGATACGCAGTATTTT. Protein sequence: CASSQDLAGTDTQYF.

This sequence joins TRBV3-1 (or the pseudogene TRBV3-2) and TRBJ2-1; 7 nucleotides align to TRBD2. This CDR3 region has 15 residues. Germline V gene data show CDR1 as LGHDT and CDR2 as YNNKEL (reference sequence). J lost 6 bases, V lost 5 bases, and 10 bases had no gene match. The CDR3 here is CASSSRLAATNEQFF. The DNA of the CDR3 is TGTGCCAGCAGCAGCAGACTAGCTGCTACCAATGAGCAGTTCTTC.

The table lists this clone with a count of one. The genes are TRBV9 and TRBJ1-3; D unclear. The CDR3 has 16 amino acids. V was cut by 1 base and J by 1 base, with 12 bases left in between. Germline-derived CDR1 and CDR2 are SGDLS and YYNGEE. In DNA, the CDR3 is TGTGCCAGCAGCGTATCTGCAGGTGAATCTGGAAACACCATATATTTT. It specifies CASSVSAGESGNTIYF.

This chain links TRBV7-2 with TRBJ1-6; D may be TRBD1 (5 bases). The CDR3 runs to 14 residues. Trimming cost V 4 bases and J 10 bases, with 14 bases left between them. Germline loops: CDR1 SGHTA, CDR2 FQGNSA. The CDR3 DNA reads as TGTGCCAGCAGCTCCCTCCCCAGGGTCTCACCCCTCCACTTT. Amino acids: CASSSLPRVSPLHF.

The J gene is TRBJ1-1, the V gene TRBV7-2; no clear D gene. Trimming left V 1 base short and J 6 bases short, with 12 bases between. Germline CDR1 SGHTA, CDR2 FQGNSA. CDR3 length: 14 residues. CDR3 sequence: CASSLGASESEAFF. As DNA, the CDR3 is TGTGCCAGCAGCTTAGGGGCGTCGGAATCTGAAGCTTTCTTT.

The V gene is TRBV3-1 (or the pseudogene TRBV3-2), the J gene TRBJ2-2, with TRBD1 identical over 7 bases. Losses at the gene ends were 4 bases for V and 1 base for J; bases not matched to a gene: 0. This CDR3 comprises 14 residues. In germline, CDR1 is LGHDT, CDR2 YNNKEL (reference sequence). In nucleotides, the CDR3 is TGTGCCAGCAGCCGGACAGGGAACACCGGGGAGCTGTTTTTT. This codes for CASSRTGNTGELFF.

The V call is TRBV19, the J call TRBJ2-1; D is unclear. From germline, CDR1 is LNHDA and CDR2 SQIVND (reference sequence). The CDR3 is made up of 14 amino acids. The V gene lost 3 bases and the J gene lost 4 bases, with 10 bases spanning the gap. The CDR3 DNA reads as TGTGCCAGTAGTATCGAGTCCAGGTACAATGAGCAGTTCTTC. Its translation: CASSIESRYNEQFF.

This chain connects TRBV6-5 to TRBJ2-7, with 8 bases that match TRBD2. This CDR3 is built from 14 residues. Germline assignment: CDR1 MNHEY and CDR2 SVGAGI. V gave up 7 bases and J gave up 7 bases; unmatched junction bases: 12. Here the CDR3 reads CASTDGGVLGEQYF. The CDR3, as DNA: TGTGCCAGCACCGACGGGGGGGTACTCGGGGAGCAGTACTTC.

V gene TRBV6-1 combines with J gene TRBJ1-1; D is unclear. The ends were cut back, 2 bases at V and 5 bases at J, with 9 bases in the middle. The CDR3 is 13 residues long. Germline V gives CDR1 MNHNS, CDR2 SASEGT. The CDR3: CASSENIGTEAFF. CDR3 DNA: TGTGCCAGCAGTGAAAACATAGGAACTGAAGCTTTCTTT.

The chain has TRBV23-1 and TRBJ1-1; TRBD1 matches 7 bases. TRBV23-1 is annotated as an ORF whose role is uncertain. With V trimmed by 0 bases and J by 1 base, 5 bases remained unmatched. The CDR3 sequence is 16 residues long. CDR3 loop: CASSQSLGQKNTEAFF. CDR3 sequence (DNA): TGCGCCAGCAGTCAATCGCTGGGACAGAAGAACACTGAAGCTTTCTTT.

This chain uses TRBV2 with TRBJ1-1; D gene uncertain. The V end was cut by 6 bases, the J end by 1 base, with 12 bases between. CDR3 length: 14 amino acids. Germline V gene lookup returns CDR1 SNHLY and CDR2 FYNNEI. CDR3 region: CASRLGGQNTEAFF. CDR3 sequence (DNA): TGTGCCAGCAGACTAGGCGGGCAGAACACTGAAGCTTTCTTT.

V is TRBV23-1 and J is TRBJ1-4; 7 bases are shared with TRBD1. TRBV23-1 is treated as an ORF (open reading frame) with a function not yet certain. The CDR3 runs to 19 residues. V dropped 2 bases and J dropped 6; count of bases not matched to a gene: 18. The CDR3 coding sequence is TGCGCCAGCAGTCAAATGGGGCTAACAAGGGACAGTTGGGATGAAAAACTGTTTTTT. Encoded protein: CASSQMGLTRDSWDEKLFF.

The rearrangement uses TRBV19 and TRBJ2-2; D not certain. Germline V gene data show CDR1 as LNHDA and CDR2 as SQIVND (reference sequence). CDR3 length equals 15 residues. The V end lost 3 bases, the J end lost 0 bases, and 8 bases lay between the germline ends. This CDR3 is CASSIRGTNTGELFF. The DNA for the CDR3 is TGTGCCAGTAGTATTCGTGGGACGAACACCGGGGAGCTGTTTTTT.

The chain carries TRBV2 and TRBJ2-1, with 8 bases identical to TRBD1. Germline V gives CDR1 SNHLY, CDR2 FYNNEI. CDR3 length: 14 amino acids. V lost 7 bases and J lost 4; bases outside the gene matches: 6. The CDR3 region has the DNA TGTGCCAGCATGGACAGGGTAGGATACAATGAGCAGTTCTTC. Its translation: CASMDRVGYNEQFF.

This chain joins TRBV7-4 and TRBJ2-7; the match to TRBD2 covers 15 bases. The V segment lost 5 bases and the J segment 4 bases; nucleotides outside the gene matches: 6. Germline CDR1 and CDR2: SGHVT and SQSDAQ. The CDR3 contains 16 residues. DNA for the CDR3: TGTGCCAGCAGCCTGGGACTAGCGGGAGGAGAATACGAGCAGTACTTC. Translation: CASSLGLAGGEYEQYF. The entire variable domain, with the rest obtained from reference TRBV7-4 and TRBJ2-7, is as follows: GAGVSQSPRYKVAKRGRDVALRCDSISGHVTLYWYRQTLGQGSEVLTYSQSDAQRDKSGRPSGRFSAERPERSVSTLKIQRTEQGDSAVYLCASSLGLAGGEYEQYFGPGTRLTVT.

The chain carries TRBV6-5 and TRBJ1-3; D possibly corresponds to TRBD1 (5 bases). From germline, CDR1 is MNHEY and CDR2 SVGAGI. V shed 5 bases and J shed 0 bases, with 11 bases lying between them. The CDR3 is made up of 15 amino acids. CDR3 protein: CASSRDGDSGNTIYF. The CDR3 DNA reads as TGTGCCAGCAGTCGGGACGGCGACTCTGGAAACACCATATATTTT.

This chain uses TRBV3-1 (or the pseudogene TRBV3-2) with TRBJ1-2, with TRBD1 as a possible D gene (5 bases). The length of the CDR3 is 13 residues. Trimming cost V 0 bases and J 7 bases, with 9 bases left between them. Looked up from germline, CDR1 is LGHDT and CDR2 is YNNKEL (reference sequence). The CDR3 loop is CASSQDSGVGYTF. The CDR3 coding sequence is TGTGCCAGCAGCCAAGATTCGGGGGTTGGCTACACCTTC.

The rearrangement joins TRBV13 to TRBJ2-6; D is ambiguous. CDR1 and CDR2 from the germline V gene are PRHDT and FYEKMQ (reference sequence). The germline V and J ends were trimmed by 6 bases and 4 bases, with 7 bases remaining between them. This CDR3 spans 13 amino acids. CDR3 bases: TGTGCCAGCAGGAATACCGGGGCCAACGTCCTGACTTTC. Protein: CASRNTGANVLTF.

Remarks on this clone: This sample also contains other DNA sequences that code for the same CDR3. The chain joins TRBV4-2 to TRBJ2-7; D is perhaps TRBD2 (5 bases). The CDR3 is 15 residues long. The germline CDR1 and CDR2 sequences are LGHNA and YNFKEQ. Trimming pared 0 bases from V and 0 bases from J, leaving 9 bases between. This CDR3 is CASSQDPAGSYEQYF. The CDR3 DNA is TGTGCCAGCAGCCAAGATCCGGCGGGCTCCTACGAGCAGTACTTC.

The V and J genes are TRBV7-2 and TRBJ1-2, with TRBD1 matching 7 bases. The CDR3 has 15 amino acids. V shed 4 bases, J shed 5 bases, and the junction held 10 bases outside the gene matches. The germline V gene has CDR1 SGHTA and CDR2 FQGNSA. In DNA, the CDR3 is TGTGCCAGCAGCTCTCAGGGGGGCCAAGGGTATGGCTACACCTTC. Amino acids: CASSSQGGQGYGYTF.

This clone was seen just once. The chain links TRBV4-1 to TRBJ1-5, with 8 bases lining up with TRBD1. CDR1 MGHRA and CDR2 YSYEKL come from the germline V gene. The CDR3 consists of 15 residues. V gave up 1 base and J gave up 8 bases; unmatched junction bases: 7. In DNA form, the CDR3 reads TGCGCCAGCAGCCAAGGCGAGGACAGGGTAAAGCCCCAGCATTTT. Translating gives CASSQGEDRVKPQHF.